This T cell receptor (beta chain) comes out of a study of PD-1 blockade in mismatch repair-deficient tumors (dated by TCRdb to the late 2010s). Regarding the study in general: Between late 2013 and 2016, the trial enrolled 75 to 95 consecutive patients with about a dozen types of mismatch repair-deficient cancer, all of whom had received prior treatment and were progressing. Deep sequencing of TCR CDR3 regions was used to track tumor-associated T cell clones in peripheral blood of patients responding to PD-1 blockade. The investigation overall reported the following: Tumor-resident clones, often undetectable in blood before treatment, expanded rapidly after pembrolizumab and then contracted, generally before radiologic responses.

Regarding this clone: Which antigen it targets is not known. Base qualities were left out, and no much larger clone turns up one base away.

The method was the immunoSEQ multiplex PCR assay. Sourced from immuneACCESS, this table was stored by TCRdb with only in-frame sequences that have V and J called. A share of the clones is absent; for the studies checked, an unresolved V gene accounts for under half, and the remainder has no known explanation. Present in this sample are roughly 79,000 clones, approximately 80% of which were seen just once. Around 5.1% of the sample goes to the ten largest clones. Mismatch repair deficiency was established in every enrolled patient by polymerase chain reaction or immunohistochemistry. A few patients who responded to pembrolizumab therapy underwent TCR sequencing. In the phase II trial, pembrolizumab PD-1 blockade was tested prospectively in advanced mismatch repair-deficient cancers, no matter which tissue of origin the cancers came from. Peripheral blood T cell samples were collected serially, before PD-1 blockade began and at several time points afterward. Blood sampling times were expressed in weeks after the first pembrolizumab dose.

Measured from the cysteine to the phenylalanine, the CDR3 is 15 residues long. The entry retains the CDR3 DNA only, 45 bases that are in frame from base 1. V loses 3 bases of germline sequence and J loses 2 bases, and the interval between the two ends is 12 bases. For CDR1 and CDR2, the germline V gene (reference sequence) lists SEHNR and FQNEAQ. This sequence uses TRBV7-9 and TRBJ2-3, with the D gene uncertain. The receptor's source is an adult with mismatch repair-deficient cancer. This specimen was peripheral blood, taken 44 weeks after starting pembrolizumab. The nucleotide sequence is given as TGTGCCAGCAGCTTTAGGCGGACCTCCACAGATACGCAGTATTTT. This codes for CASSFRRTSTDTQYF.